The T cell receptor beta chain under discussion was sequenced for a study of OX40 agonist ivuxolimab in advanced cancers. On the study more broadly: Across the patients, intravenous ivuxolimab was delivered every 2 weeks at 0.01 to 10 mg/kg. Overall study results and limits: Among T cells, CD8+ cells averaged more expanded clones than CD4+ cells. Low normalized T-cell clonal expansion was also seen in some nonresponders.

About this clone itself: The antigen is undetermined.

The protocol was immunoSEQ multiplex PCR, while the TCRdb copy is restricted to in-frame clones and leaves out a portion. The sample shows some 50,000 clones, around 89% of them seen only once. This clonotype was sampled from an adult with an advanced solid tumor such as melanoma, head and neck, liver or kidney cancer. The sequencing used CD4+ or CD8+ T cells sorted from blood, collected in a trial of the OX40 agonist ivuxolimab.

The CDR3: CASSTKGQGRRYGYTF. The CDR3 nucleotides read TGTGCCAGCAGCACTAAGGGACAGGGGAGGAGGTATGGCTACACCTTC. This sequence joins TRBV5-6 and TRBJ1-2, with 10 bases lining up with TRBD1. V lost 4 bases to trimming and J lost 5 bases; unmatched junction nucleotides: 11. The V gene's germline CDR1 is SGHDT and CDR2 YYEEEE. This CDR3 spans 16 amino acids.